What follows is one TCR beta chain and its context. Its antigen remains unknown. The data are from a study of T cells in tumors after PD-1 blockade. Study-wide background: Prior checkpoint blockade, systemic immunosuppressant use, or anti-cancer therapy within 4 weeks excluded patients. Study-wide results and limits: Peripheral recruitment is suggested, as some novel exhausted tumor clones were in pre-treatment blood.

The table came from immunoSEQ multiplex PCR; TCRdb's copy has only in-frame clones and leaves some out. This table has approximately 46,000 clones, approximately 75% appearing once. Trimming left V 3 bases short and J 1 base short, with 9 bases between. Germline V gives CDR1 LNHDA, CDR2 SQIVND (reference sequence). This CDR3 is built from 14 residues. The receptor was derived from a human donor with basal cell carcinoma. The chain carries TRBV19 and TRBJ2-5; D is unresolved. This specimen was PBMCs, taken before anti-PD-1 treatment. The CDR3: CASSILAGQETQYF. In DNA form, the CDR3 reads TGTGCCAGTAGTATTTTGGCAGGCCAAGAGACCCAGTACTTC.